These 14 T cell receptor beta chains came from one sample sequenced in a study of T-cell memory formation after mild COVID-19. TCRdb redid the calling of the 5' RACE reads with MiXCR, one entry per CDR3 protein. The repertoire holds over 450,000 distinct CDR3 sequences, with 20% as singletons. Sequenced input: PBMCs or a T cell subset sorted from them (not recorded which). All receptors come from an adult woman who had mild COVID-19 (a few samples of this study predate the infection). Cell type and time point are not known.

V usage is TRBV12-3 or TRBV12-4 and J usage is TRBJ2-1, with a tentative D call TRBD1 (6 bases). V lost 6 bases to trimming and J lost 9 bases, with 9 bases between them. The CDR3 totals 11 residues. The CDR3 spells CASRRGGEQFF. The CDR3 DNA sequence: TGTGCCAGCAGAAGAGGGGGTGAGCAGTTCTTC.

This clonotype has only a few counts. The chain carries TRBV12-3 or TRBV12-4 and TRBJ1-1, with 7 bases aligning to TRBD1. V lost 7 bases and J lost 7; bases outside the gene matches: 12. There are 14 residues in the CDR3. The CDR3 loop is CASIEQGNAVEAFF. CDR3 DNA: TGTGCCAGCATCGAACAGGGGAATGCGGTTGAAGCTTTCTTT.

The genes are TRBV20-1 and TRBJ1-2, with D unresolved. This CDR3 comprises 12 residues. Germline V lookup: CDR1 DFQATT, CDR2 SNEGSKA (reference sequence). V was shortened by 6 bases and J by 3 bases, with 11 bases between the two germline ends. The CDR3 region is CSANQVDYGYTF. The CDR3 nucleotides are TGCAGTGCCAACCAGGTCGACTATGGCTACACCTTC.

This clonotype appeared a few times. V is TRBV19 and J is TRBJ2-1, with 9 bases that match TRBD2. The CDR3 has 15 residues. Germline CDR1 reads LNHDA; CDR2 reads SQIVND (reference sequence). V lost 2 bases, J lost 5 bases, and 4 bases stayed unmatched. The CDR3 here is CASSIPGLANNEQFF. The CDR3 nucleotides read TGTGCCAGTAGTATACCCGGACTAGCGAACAATGAGCAGTTCTTC. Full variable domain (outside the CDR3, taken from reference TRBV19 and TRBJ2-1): DGGITQSPKYLFRKEGQNVTLSCEQNLNHDAMYWYRQDPGQGLRLIYYSQIVNDFQKGDIAEGYSVSREKKESFPLTVTSAQKNPTAFYLCASSIPGLANNEQFFGPGTRLTVL.

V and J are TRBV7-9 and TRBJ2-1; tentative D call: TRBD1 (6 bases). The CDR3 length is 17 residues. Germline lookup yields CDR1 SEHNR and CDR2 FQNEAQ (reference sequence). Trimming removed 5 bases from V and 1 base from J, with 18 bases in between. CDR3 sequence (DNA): TGTGCCAGCAGCCGGATTCAGGGGTTAAGGTCCTACAATGAGCAGTTCTTC. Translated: CASSRIQGLRSYNEQFF.

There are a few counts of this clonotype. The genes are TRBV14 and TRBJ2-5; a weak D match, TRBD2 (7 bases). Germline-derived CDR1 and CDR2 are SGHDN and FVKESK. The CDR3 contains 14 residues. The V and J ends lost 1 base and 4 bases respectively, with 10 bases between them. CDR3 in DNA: TGTGCCAGCAGCCAAGGTGCGGGGGCAGAGACCCAGTACTTC. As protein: CASSQGAGAETQYF.

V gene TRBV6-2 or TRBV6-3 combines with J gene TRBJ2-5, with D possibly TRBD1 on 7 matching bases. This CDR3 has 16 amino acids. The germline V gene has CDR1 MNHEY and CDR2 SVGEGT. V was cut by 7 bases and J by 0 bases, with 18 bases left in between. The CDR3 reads CASTRRRGLYQETQYF. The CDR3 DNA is TGTGCCAGCACAAGGAGGAGGGGGCTTTACCAAGAGACCCAGTACTTC.

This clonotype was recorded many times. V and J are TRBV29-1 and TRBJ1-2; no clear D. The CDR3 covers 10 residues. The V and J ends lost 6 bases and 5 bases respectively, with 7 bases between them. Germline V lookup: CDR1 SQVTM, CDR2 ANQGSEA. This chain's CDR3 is CSVALYGYTF. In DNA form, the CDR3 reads TGCAGCGTAGCCTTATATGGCTACACCTTC. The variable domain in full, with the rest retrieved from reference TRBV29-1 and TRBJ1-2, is SAVISQKPSRDICQRGTSLTIQCQVDSQVTMMFWYRQQPGQSLTLIATANQGSEATYESGFVIDKFPISRPNLTFSTLTVSNMSPEDSSIYLCSVALYGYTFGSGTRLTVV.

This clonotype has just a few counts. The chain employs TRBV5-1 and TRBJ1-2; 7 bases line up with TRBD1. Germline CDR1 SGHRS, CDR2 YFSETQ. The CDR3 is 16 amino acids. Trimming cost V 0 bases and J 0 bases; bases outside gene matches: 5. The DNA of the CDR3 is TGCGCCAGCAGCTTGGGGACAGGTGTTACTAACTATGGCTACACCTTC. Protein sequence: CASSLGTGVTNYGYTF.

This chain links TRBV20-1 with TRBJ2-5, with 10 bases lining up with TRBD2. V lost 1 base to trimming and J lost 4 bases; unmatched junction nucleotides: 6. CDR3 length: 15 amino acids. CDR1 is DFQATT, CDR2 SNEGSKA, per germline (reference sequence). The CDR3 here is CSARASGRALETQYF. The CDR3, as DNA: TGCAGTGCTAGAGCCAGCGGGAGGGCCCTAGAGACCCAGTACTTC.

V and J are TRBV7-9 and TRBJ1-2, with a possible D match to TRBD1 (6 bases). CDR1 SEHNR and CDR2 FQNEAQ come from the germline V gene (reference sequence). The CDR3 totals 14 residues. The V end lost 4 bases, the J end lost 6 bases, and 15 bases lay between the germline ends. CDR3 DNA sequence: TGTGCCAGCAGCTGGACAGAGGGGGATGATGGCTACACCTTC. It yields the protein CASSWTEGDDGYTF.

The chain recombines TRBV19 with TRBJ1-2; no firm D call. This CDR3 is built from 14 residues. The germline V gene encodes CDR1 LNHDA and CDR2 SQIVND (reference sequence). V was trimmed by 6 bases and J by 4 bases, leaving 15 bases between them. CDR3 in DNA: TGTGCCAGTAGGGAGGACCTCGTGGCCTATGGCTACACCTTC. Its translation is CASREDLVAYGYTF.

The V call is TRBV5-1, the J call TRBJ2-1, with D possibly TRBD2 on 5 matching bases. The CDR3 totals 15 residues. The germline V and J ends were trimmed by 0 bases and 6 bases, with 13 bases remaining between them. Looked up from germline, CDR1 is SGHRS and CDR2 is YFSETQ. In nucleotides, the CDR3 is TGCGCCAGCAGCTTGGCGGGGAATCCCTCCAATGAGCAGTTCTTC. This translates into CASSLAGNPSNEQFF.

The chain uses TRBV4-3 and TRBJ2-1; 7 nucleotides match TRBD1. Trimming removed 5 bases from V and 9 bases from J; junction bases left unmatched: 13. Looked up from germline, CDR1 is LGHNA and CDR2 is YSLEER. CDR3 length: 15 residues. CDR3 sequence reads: CASSTHRYRGGEQFF. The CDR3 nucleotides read TGCGCCAGCAGCACCCACCGCTACAGGGGCGGTGAGCAGTTCTTC.